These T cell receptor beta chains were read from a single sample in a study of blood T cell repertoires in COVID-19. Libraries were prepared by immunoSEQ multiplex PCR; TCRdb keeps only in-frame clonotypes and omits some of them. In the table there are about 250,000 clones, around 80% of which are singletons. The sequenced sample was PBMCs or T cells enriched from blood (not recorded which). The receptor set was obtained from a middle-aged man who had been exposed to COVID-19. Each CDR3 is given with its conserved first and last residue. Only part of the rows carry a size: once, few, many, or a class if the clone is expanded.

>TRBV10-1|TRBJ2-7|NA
CASSDTYEQYF
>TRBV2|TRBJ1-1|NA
CASNEQTVNTEAFF
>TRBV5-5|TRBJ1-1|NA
CASSFPPGQLEAFF
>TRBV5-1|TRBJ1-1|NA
CASSFWGHDTEAFF
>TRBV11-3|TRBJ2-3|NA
CASSYRQGSTDTQYF
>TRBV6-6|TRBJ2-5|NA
CASSYSRSPIETQYF
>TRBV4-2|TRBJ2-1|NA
CASSQDQLAGVPFF
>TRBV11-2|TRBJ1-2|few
CASSLATGQGGGYTF
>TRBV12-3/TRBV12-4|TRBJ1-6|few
CASSLQGAPLHF
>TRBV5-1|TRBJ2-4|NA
CASKGGEDSKNIQYF
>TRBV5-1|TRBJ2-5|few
CASSPITSGQETQYF
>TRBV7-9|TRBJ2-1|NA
CASSLDRAGGRFF
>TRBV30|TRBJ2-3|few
CAWTGGADTQYF
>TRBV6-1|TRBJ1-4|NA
CASSEAPGQGGKLFF
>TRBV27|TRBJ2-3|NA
CASTTGDGNPTDTQYF
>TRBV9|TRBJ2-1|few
CASSARGNSLYIEQFF
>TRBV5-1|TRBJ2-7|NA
CASSLSAGATYEQYF
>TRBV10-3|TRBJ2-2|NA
CAISDLWLAANTGELFF
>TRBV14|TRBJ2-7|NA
CASSQVVTSQSYEQYF
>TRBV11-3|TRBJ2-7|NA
CASSSPGTGSYEQYF
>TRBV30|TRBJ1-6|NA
CAWSLGGGLSPLHF
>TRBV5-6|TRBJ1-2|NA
CASSPRTGLYGYTF
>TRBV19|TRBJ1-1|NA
CASTPFGTGQRNTEAFF
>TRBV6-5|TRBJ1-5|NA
CASSTDRNNQPQHF
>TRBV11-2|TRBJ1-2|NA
CASSPSIGSYGYTF
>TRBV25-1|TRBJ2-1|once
CASSEGTIGDEQFF